This is a list of T cell receptor beta chains from one sample in a study of cytomegalovirus exposure and HLA in healthy donors. The table came from immunoSEQ multiplex PCR; TCRdb's copy has only in-frame clones and leaves some out. Seen here are about 110,000 clones, 73% observed once, and the top ten hold around 0.79%. Material for sequencing was PBMCs. The receptors were sampled from a woman in her 30s in good health and CMV-seronegative. Each CDR3 is given with its conserved first and last residue. Each record gives: V gene, D gene, J gene, clone size, CDR3 protein, CDR3 DNA. A D gene is named only where the DNA matches it firmly. A row's size may be missing; if present it is once, few, many or a size class.

TRBV9	NA	TRBJ1-2	NA	CASSVQGWGYGYTF	TGTGCCAGCAGCGTGCAGGGTTGGGGCTATGGCTACACCTTC
TRBV2	NA	TRBJ1-3	NA	CASSATDRGNTIYF	TGTGCCAGCAGTGCCACGGACAGAGGAAACACCATATATTTT
TRBV9	TRBD2	TRBJ2-1	NA	CASSVLAGVFGEQFF	TGTGCCAGCAGCGTCCTAGCGGGAGTGTTTGGTGAGCAGTTCTTC
TRBV9	TRBD1	TRBJ1-3	NA	CASSVDYRDRNSGNTIYF	TGTGCCAGCAGCGTAGATTACCGGGACAGAAACTCTGGAAACACCATATATTTT
TRBV18	NA	TRBJ1-5	NA	CASSPGRDQPQHF	TGTGCCAGCTCACCAGGGCGTGATCAGCCCCAGCATTTT
TRBV30	NA	TRBJ2-2	NA	CAWSPLGGANTGELFF	TGTGCCTGGAGTCCCCTTGGGGGCGCGAACACCGGGGAGCTGTTTTTT
TRBV30	TRBD2	TRBJ2-7	few	CAWSHPGLAGWYEQYF	TGTGCCTGGAGTCACCCGGGACTAGCGGGGTGGTACGAGCAGTACTTC
TRBV30	NA	TRBJ2-2	NA	CAWSVQAGELFF	TGTGCCTGGAGTGTACAGGCAGGGGAGCTGTTTTTT
TRBV6-5	NA	TRBJ2-2	few	CASSYHRRMNTGELFF	TGTGCCAGCAGTTACCACAGACGGATGAACACCGGGGAGCTGTTTTTT
TRBV5-1	TRBD1	TRBJ2-7	NA	CASSGTGTEPYEQYF	TGCGCCAGCAGCGGGACCGGGACAGAGCCCTACGAGCAGTACTTC
TRBV18	TRBD1	TRBJ1-1	NA	CASSPGDRRNTEAFF	TGTGCCAGCTCACCTGGGGACAGGAGGAACACTGAAGCTTTCTTT
TRBV7-9	TRBD1	TRBJ1-2	NA	CASSPLSGQGNYGYTF	TGTGCCAGCAGCCCCCTCAGCGGACAGGGGAACTATGGCTACACCTTC